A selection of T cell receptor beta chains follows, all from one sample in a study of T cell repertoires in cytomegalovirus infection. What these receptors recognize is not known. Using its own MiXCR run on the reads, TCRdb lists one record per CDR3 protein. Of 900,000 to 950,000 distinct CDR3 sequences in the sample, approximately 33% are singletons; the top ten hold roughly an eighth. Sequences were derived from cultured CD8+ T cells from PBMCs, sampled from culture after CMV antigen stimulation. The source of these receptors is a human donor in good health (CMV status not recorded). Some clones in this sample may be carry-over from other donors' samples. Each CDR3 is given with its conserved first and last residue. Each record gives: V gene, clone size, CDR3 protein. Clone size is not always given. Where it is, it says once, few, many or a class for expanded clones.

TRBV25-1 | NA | CASSEWRGNQPQHF
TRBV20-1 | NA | CSARSRQLNRSYNSPLHF
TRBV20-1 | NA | CSAEGQAYGYTF
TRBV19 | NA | CASSIGRRAEAFF
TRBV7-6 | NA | CASSRPKGQSLTGELFF
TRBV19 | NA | CASSSRARGSYEQYF
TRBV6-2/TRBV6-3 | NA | CASSYESGAGKTEAFF
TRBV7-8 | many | CASSLVIGGLNTEAFF
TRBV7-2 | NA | CASSLGGPGYEQYF
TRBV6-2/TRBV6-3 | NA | CASTYARLSGANVLTF
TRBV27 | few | CASSLSGLARTDTQYF
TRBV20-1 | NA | CSARGRGEMEAFF
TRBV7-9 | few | CASSSRDRGPVNYGYTF
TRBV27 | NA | CASSFRDRVAGELFF
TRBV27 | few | CASRPARDEREQFF
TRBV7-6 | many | CASSLAGVLGNEQFF
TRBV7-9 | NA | CASSVRDRAFGIGNEQFF
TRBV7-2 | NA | CASSHPRTGGARNSPLHF
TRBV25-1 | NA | CASSSGQGWYEQFF
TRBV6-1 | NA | CASSKQPGSLGNQPQHF
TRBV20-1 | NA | CSAIPRAEQFF
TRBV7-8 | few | CASSLEAKGSYEQYF